This T cell receptor beta chain emerged from a study of cytomegalovirus exposure and HLA in healthy donors (dated by TCRdb to about 2017). The study in broad terms: A later analysis indicated that the 130 or so validation repertoires were generated on the platform also employed for the approximately 690 repertoires of the first cohort. The study was designed to test whether signatures of past pathogen exposure could be identified by cataloging public T cell receptors. In addition to the first cohort of approximately 670 subjects, a separate validation cohort of over 90 different subjects was used. The study combined high-throughput TCR immunosequencing, statistical association of individual TCRs with disease status, and machine learning to predict cytomegalovirus infection status. General findings and caveats noted by the study authors: Cytomegalovirus status was reported to be diagnosed by the classifier with high specificity and sensitivity in both the original and validation cohorts. In vitro tests confirmed that a few of the cytomegalovirus-associated TCR beta chains recognize cytomegalovirus antigens. The study gave a list of 150 to 200 TCR beta chains associated with cytomegalovirus. The validation cohort had no HLA typing available for a later analysis, so co-occurrence within that cohort was assessed over all 120 or so repertoires. In a later analysis, TCRs clustered in the first cohort were found to also tend to co-occur in the 130 or so validation repertoires, with about 93% of cluster scores above 0. According to the authors, the approach could potentially be generalized to other disease states and immunological phenotypes. Most TCR sequences were seen in very few donors, while some public TCRs were found in many individuals.

Points on this clone: The target of this receptor is not known. The record has no base qualities; no much larger clone is one base away.

The V end loses 0 bases and the J end loses 4 bases, and a stretch of 15 bases separates them. Taken from the germline V gene, the CDR1 and CDR2 loops are KGHSH and LQKENI. Counted from cysteine to phenylalanine, this CDR3 has 16 amino acids. Only the CDR3 part of the read is kept: 48 bases, read in frame from the first base. Separate from the approximately 730-subject first cohort, the validation cohort of roughly 110 subjects was the group to which the donors belonged. Library creation used the immunoSEQ multiplex PCR assay. Processing in the source paper ran as follows. A statistical classification framework was developed to diagnose cytomegalovirus status using the catalog of TCR beta chain sequences. As stored in TCRdb, this immuneACCESS dataset retains in-frame rearrangements with V and J assigned. A fraction of the clones does not appear; measured against another copy, unresolved V genes explain less than half of the discrepancy, and the remainder lacks a known reason. The DNA was the basis for D and trimming; V, J and clone size are from that table. The sample profile shows about 360,000 clones; roughly 90% of them were found once. About 0.8% of the sample belongs to the ten largest clones.

What was sequenced was PBMCs. The sequence is built from TRBV18 and TRBJ2-5, with TRBD1 tentatively as D gene (5 bases match). This clonotype was sampled from a woman between 18 and 29 years old in good health and CMV-seronegative. The CDR3 reads as follows: CASSPPLGLTGETQYF. The nucleotide sequence is TGTGCCAGCTCACCACCGTTGGGGCTGACGGGAGAGACCCAGTACTTC.